These 12 T cell receptor beta chains were sequenced from one sample in a study of T-cell reconstitution after alpha-beta-depleted transplantation in children. Preparation of the TCRbeta library was carried out with unique molecular identifiers. TCRdb reprocessed the PCR reads with MiXCR, giving one entry per CDR3 protein. The data hold over 200,000 distinct CDR3 sequences, with roughly 10% observed a single time. The sequencing here drew on PBMCs, taken before TCRalphabeta/CD19-depleted stem cell transplant. These receptors originate from a child younger than two with acute myeloid leukemia, due to receive a stem cell transplant.

The rearrangement joins TRBV25-1 to TRBJ1-4; tentative D call: TRBD1 (5 bases). The germline V and J ends were trimmed by 0 bases and 8 bases, with 13 bases remaining between them. The CDR3 runs 15 residues. Germline CDR1 is MGHDK and CDR2 is SYGVNS. Here the CDR3 DNA reads TGTGCCAGCAGTGAATATGAGGGGAGGTACGAAAAACTGTTTTTT. This translates into CASSEYEGRYEKLFF.

This clonotype was detected many times. This chain uses TRBV12-3 or TRBV12-4 with TRBJ2-2, with D possibly called TRBD1 or TRBD2 (5 bases each). The CDR3 is 15 amino acids. V was cut by 7 bases and J by 2 bases, with 14 bases left in between. CDR3 coding DNA: TGTGCCAGCACCTTAATGGGACCAAACACCGGGGAGCTGTTTTTT. Translating gives CASTLMGPNTGELFF.

This clonotype turned up a few times. The V gene is TRBV13, the J gene TRBJ2-7; 10 bases match TRBD2. Germline V gives CDR1 PRHDT, CDR2 FYEKMQ (reference sequence). With 4 bases clipped from V and 3 bases from J, the junction kept 6 bases outside the gene matches. The CDR3 length is 15 residues. The CDR3 reads CASSSSLAGVYEQYF. As DNA, the CDR3 is TGTGCCAGCAGCTCCAGTCTAGCGGGAGTCTACGAGCAGTACTTC.

This clonotype came up many times. This rearrangement joins TRBV6-1 to TRBJ2-1, with TRBD1 matching 8 bases. With 6 bases clipped from V and 0 bases from J, the junction kept 7 bases outside the gene matches. CDR1 is MNHNS, CDR2 SASEGT, per germline. This CDR3 comprises 16 residues. The CDR3 here is CASRADRVPSYNEQFF. The CDR3 region has the DNA TGTGCCAGCAGGGCGGACAGGGTACCCTCCTACAATGAGCAGTTCTTC.

There are many counts of this clonotype. This chain links TRBV9 with TRBJ2-3, with 7 bases aligning to TRBD2. Trimming took 1 base from V and 2 from J; bases not matched to a gene: 10. The germline CDR1 and CDR2 sequences are SGDLS and YYNGEE. The length of the CDR3 is 17 residues. CDR3 in amino acids: CASSVMGEGPPTDTQYF. The CDR3 DNA is TGTGCCAGCAGCGTAATGGGGGAGGGACCCCCCACAGATACGCAGTATTTT.

Many counts were recorded for this clonotype. This sequence joins TRBV7-2 and TRBJ2-1; a possible D gene is TRBD2 (5 bases). The CDR3 contains 14 residues. Germline lookup yields CDR1 SGHTA and CDR2 FQGNSA. Trimming pared 4 bases from V and 6 bases from J, leaving 13 bases between. Written as DNA, the CDR3 is TGTGCCAGCAGCTCCATACTAGTGAGCAATGAGCAGTTCTTC. As protein: CASSSILVSNEQFF.

This clonotype was counted at least ten times. This chain uses TRBV24-1 with TRBJ2-1; D is unclear. The V gene's germline CDR1 is KGHDR and CDR2 SFDVKD. There are 14 residues in the CDR3. V was clipped by 1 base and J by 8 bases, with 11 bases between them. CDR3 bases: TGTGCCACCAGTGATTTTGACGTGGGCCATGAGCAGTTCTTC. Residues: CATSDFDVGHEQFF.

The chain is built from TRBV20-1 and TRBJ1-1; tentative D call: TRBD1 (5 bases). This CDR3 comprises 14 residues. With 2 bases removed from V and 5 bases from J, the gap between germline ends came to 15 bases. From germline, CDR1 is DFQATT and CDR2 SNEGSKA (reference sequence). CDR3 nucleotides: TGCAGTGCTAGATACCTCGGTGGGGGGACTGAAGCTTTCTTT. This translates into CSARYLGGGTEAFF.

Only a few counts were recorded for this clonotype. The V gene is TRBV12-3 or TRBV12-4, the J gene TRBJ2-7; 9 bases match TRBD1. This CDR3 is 14 amino acids long. The V segment lost 6 bases and the J segment 6 bases; nucleotides outside the gene matches: 9. The CDR3 is CASRLSGTGSEQYF. CDR3 DNA sequence: TGTGCCAGCAGACTCTCCGGGACAGGGAGCGAGCAGTACTTC.

Comments on this clonotype: This may stem from a read error, because a much larger clone lies one nucleotide away. This is likely a read error, given that the CDR3 carries no conserved phenylalanine or tryptophan at its end. This chain joins TRBV20-1 and TRBJ1-2, with no clear D. The CDR3 sequence is 12 residues long. CDR1 is DFQATT, CDR2 SNEGSKA, per germline (reference sequence). Trimming took 3 bases from V and 8 from J, leaving 13 bases between them. Written as DNA, the CDR3 is TGCAGTGCTAGTTCCCACGCTGAAGGCTACACCCTC. Its translation: CSASSHAEGYTL.

This clonotype has ten or more counts. V and J are TRBV20-1 and TRBJ2-1; tentatively, D is TRBD1 (6 bases). V gave up 2 bases and J gave up 0 bases, with 14 bases separating them. This CDR3 is built from 16 residues. Germline CDR1 DFQATT, CDR2 SNEGSKA (reference sequence). CDR3 sequence reads: CSARFRDTHSYNEQFF. CDR3 in DNA: TGCAGTGCTAGATTCCGGGACACCCACTCCTACAATGAGCAGTTCTTC.

This clonotype qualifies as medium-sized (0.01 to 0.1%). The chain combines TRBV24-1 with TRBJ2-1, with D perhaps TRBD1 or TRBD2 (5 bases each). The germline gives CDR1 KGHDR, CDR2 SFDVKD. The CDR3 is 14 amino acids. Trimming took 6 bases from V and 7 from J, leaving 15 bases between them. The CDR3, as DNA: TGTGCCACCAGTTCGGGGCAGGGTTATAATGAGCAGTTCTTC. Translating gives CATSSGQGYNEQFF.